What follows is one T cell receptor (beta chain) and its context. Assay: immunoSEQ multiplex PCR; the TCRdb copy retains only in-frame clones and omits some. The sample includes about 300,000 clones, around 86% of them seen just once. This sample is part of a study of blood T cell repertoires in COVID-19. Study in general: From T cells, B-cell-depleted T cells, or PBMCs came the material, which was cDNA or gDNA.

The CDR3 loop spans 15 amino acids. V lost 5 bases, J lost 3 bases, and 8 bases stayed unmatched. The germline V gene encodes CDR1 LNHNV and CDR2 YYDKDF (reference sequence). The age range of participants was 18 to 89 years, with residence in around 22 US areas. The source is a woman between 35 and 50 years old who had recovered from COVID-19. The specimen was PBMCs or T cells enriched from blood (not recorded which). The rearrangement links TRBV15 to TRBJ1-1; 8 bases are shared with TRBD1. As DNA, the CDR3 is TGTGCCACCAGCGCGGACAGGGATGGGTACACTGAAGCTTTCTTT. Amino acids: CATSADRDGYTEAFF. The full variable domain, completed using reference TRBV15 and TRBJ1-1, is DAMVIQNPRYQVTQFGKPVTLSCSQTLNHNVMYWYQQKSSQAPKLLFHYYDKDFNNEADTPDNFQSRRPNTSFCFLDIRSPGLGDTAMYLCATSADRDGYTEAFFGQGTRLTVV.